The sequence of this T cell receptor (beta chain) was determined in a study of T cells in Graves' hyperthyroidism and ophthalmopathy. The CDR3 is 13 amino acids. The J segment lost 2 bases and the V segment lost 9 bases, leaving 3 bases of the junction unmatched. The germline gives CDR1 SEHNR, CDR2 FQNEAQ (reference sequence). Criteria for exclusion of patients were uncontrolled infection, other autoimmune disease, pregnancy or lactation. Findings and limits, study-wide: Before onset, ophthalmopathy was predicted by the model a median approximately 6.7 months earlier. Most clonotypes that expanded in the thyroid above 0.001 also showed up in blood. Ophthalmopathy could be told apart from stable hyperthyroidism with a 13 V-J model.

This clonotype is a singleton in its sample. What it binds is unknown. Amplification of TCR beta CDR3 regions used RNA as the template. The HTBI primer set was used in a first-round RT-PCR of the TCR CDR3. From the multiplex PCR reads, TCRdb called clonotypes with MiXCR, one entry per CDR3 protein. This repertoire shows 450,000 to 700,000 distinct CDR3 sequences, around 46% found once; its top ten account for around a fifth. The chain has TRBV7-9 and TRBJ1-2, with 10 bases lining up with TRBD1. The TCR originated in an adult woman with Graves' disease, either hyperthyroidism or ophthalmopathy (not recorded which). Sequenced input: peripheral blood or thyroid tissue (not recorded which). CDR3 nucleotides: TGTGCCAGTGGGACAGGGGCGAACTATGGCTACACCTTC. It is translated as CASGTGANYGYTF.